The T cell receptor beta chain described here comes from a study of OX40 agonist ivuxolimab in advanced cancers. Study details: Patients assigned to dose escalation were diagnosed with hepatocellular carcinoma, melanoma, renal cell or head and neck cancer. Study-wide points: There were, on average, more expanded clones in CD8+ T cells than in CD4+. Nonresponders included some who also had low normalized T-cell clonal expansion. In the 0.1 to 3.0 mg/kg range, CD4+ and CD8+ blood T cells had expanded clonally by week 6.

The CDR3 has 15 amino acids. As regards this clone: Its antigen is unknown.

The repertoire was sequenced with immunoSEQ multiplex PCR; TCRdb's copy has only in-frame clones and lacks some. The data contain 65,000 to 80,000 clones, over 80% of them seen just once; the ten biggest clones take up roughly 15%. This clonotype originated in an adult with an advanced solid tumor such as melanoma, head and neck, liver or kidney cancer. The specimen comprised CD4+ or CD8+ T cells sorted from blood, sampled in a trial of the OX40 agonist ivuxolimab. This chain connects TRBV21-1 to TRBJ2-1; TRBD1 reflects the table's D call only, with no check against the DNA. TRBV21-1 is given as a pseudogene. The CDR3 region has the DNA TGTGCCAGCACTTCTAGGGGGACGGAGTACAATGAGCAGTTCTTC. Its translation: CASTSRGTEYNEQFF.